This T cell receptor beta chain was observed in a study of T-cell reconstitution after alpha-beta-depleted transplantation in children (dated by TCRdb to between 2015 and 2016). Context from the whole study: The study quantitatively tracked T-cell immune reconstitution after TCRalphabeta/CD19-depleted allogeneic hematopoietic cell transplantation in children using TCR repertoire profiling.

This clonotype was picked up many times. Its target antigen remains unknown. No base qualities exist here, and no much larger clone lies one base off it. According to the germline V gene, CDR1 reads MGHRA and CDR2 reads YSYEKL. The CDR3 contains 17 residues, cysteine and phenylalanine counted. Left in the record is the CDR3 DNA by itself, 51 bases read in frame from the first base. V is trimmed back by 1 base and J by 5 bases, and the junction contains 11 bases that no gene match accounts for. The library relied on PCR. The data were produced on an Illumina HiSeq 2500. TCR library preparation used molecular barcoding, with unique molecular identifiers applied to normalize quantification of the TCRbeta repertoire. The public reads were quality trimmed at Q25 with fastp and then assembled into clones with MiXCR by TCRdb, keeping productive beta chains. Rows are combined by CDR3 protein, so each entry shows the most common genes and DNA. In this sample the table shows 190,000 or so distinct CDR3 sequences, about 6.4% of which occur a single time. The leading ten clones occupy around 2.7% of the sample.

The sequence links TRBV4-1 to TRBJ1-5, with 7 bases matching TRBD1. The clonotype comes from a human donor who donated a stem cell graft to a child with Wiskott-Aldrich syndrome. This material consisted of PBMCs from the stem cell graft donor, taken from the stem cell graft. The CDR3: CASSQVPARGRDQPQHF. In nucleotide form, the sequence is TGCGCCAGCAGCCAAGTCCCAGCCAGGGGGAGGGATCAGCCCCAGCATTTT.